The rows below give T cell receptor beta chains drawn from one sample of a study of CD8+ T cells in alopecia areata. Sequencing used immunoSEQ multiplex PCR; TCRdb keeps in-frame clones, though not all of them. The table lists 150,000 to 200,000 clones, roughly 64% of them singletons. This material consisted of CD4+ T cells sorted from blood, taken at week 24, from a patient treated with tofacitinib. The receptors here all came from a human donor with alopecia areata. Each CDR3 is given with its conserved first and last residue. The D gene is left open where the match is weak. Clone size is given for some rows only: seen once, a few or many times, or a class if the clone is expanded.

>TRBV9|TRBJ1-5|.|.|15
TGTGCCAGCAGCGTAGGGCAGGGGAGCAATCAGCCCCAGCATTTT
CASSVGQGSNQPQHF
>TRBV11-2|TRBJ2-5|few|TRBD1|16
TGTGCCAGCAGCTTAGATCAGCTAGGGGGCGGAGAGACCCAGTACTTC
CASSLDQLGGGETQYF
>TRBV30|TRBJ2-7|.|TRBD2|13
TGTGCCTGGACCGGGACTAGCGGAGCTGAGCAGTACTTC
CAWTGTSGAEQYF
>TRBV29-1|TRBJ2-3|.|.|13
TGCAGCATCAGGGCCAGGGTCACAGATACGCAGTATTTT
CSIRARVTDTQYF
>TRBV14|TRBJ1-6|.|.|17
TGTGCCAGCAGCCAATTGGGATCGGCAACGGCAAATTCACCCCTCCACTTT
CASSQLGSATANSPLHF
>TRBV4-2|TRBJ2-4|few|.|18
TGTGCCAGCAGCCAAGATTTCCTGTCTTCTGGGGCCAAAAACATTCAGTACTTC
CASSQDFLSSGAKNIQYF
>TRBV5-1|TRBJ1-4|few|.|14
TGCGCCAGCAGTCTTTCCAGTTCGAATGAAAAACTGTTTTTT
CASSLSSSNEKLFF
>TRBV27|TRBJ2-7|.|TRBD1|16
TGTGCCAGCAGTTTATCGCGGACAGGGGGGGCCTACGAGCAGTACTTC
CASSLSRTGGAYEQYF
>TRBV7-9|TRBJ2-3|few|TRBD2|17
TGTGCCAGCATTCTACGAGGGACTAGCGGAAGCACAGATACGCAGTATTTT
CASILRGTSGSTDTQYF
>TRBV7-6|TRBJ1-6|.|.|15
TGTGCCAGCAGCTTAGCAGGAGGGTCTAGTTCACCCCTCCACTTT
CASSLAGGSSSPLHF
>TRBV30|TRBJ2-4|.|TRBD2|16
TGTGCCTGGAGTGTAGGAACTAGCGGCTCCAAAAACATTCAGTACTTC
CAWSVGTSGSKNIQYF
>TRBV28|TRBJ1-5|.|TRBD1|15
TGTGCCAGCAGTTTCAGACAGGGAGTCAATCAGCCCCAGCATTTT
CASSFRQGVNQPQHF
>TRBV29-1|TRBJ2-5|.|TRBD1|14
TGCAGCGTGGAACTTGGACAGGCCCAAGAGACCCAGTACTTC
CSVELGQAQETQYF
>TRBV2|TRBJ2-5|.|TRBD2|14
TGTGCCAGCAGCACGCTAGCGGGGGAAGAGACCCAGTACTTC
CASSTLAGEETQYF
>TRBV6-6|TRBJ2-7|.|.|12
TGTGCCAGCAGTTACGCGGCAGCCGAGCAGTACTTC
CASSYAAAEQYF
>TRBV7-2|TRBJ2-7|once|.|17
TGTGCCAGCAGCTCAATAGGGCGGGGTGCCCGATCCTACGAGCAGTACTTC
CASSSIGRGARSYEQYF
>TRBV11-1|TRBJ1-5|.|.|13
TGTGCCAGCAGCTTTTCGGGGGATCAGCCCCAGCATTTT
CASSFSGDQPQHF
>TRBV10-3|TRBJ1-5|.|.|15
TGTGCCATCAGTGATAGCCGGGGGACCAGGGAGCCCCAGCATTTT
CAISDSRGTREPQHF
>TRBV29-1|TRBJ2-7|.|TRBD1|17
TGCAGCGTTGAACGGGACGGGGGGACAGGGGCGATGTACGAGCAGTACTTC
CSVERDGGTGAMYEQYF
>TRBV20-1|TRBJ1-2|.|.|11
TGCAGTGCTAGAAGGTCAGATGTCTACACCTTC
CSARRSDVYTF
>TRBV7-3|TRBJ2-6|.|.|15
TGTGCCAGCAGCTCCCACCTCTCTGGGGCCAACGTCCTGACTTTC
CASSSHLSGANVLTF
>TRBV14|TRBJ1-6|few|.|16
TGTGCCAGCAGCCAAGTTACGGGAGGGATTGGTTCACCCCTCCACTTT
CASSQVTGGIGSPLHF
>TRBV9|TRBJ1-2|.|.|13
TGTGCCAGCAGCGTAGACGCACAGTATGGCTACACCTTC
CASSVDAQYGYTF
>TRBV4-2|TRBJ2-6|few|.|14
TGTGCCAGCAGCCAAGAAACTGGGGCCAACGTCCTGACTTTC
CASSQETGANVLTF
>TRBV5-1|TRBJ2-1|.|.|16
TGCGCCAGCAGCTTGGGTCCGGGAGAAGCCTACAATGAGCAGTTCTTC
CASSLGPGEAYNEQFF
>TRBV29-1|TRBJ2-7|.|TRBD2|13
TGCAGCGTTGAGCGGCTAGCGGGAGTCGAGCAGTACTTC
CSVERLAGVEQYF
>TRBV5-1|TRBJ2-5|.|TRBD1|15
TGCGCCAGCAGCTCGGGACAGCAGGGGTGGGAGACCCAGTACTTC
CASSSGQQGWETQYF
>TRBV2|TRBJ2-1|.|.|15
TGTGCCAGCAGTCGGACATACGGCTCCTACAATGAGCAGTTCTTC
CASSRTYGSYNEQFF
>TRBV4-3|TRBJ2-1|.|.|13
TGCGCCAGCAGCCAAGATCTTATGGACGGTCAGTTCTTC
CASSQDLMDGQFF
>TRBV6-5|TRBJ1-1|.|.|14
TGTGCCAGCAAACGCCTCAGGAGCAACACTGAAGCTTTCTTT
CASKRLRSNTEAFF
>TRBV7-9|TRBJ1-4|few|.|14
TGTGCCAGCAGCCCAAGCCTGGGGGGCGAAAAACTGTTTTTT
CASSPSLGGEKLFF
>TRBV30|TRBJ1-5|.|.|14
TGTGCCTGGAGTGAGGCAGTTGACAATCAGCCCCAGCATTTT
CAWSEAVDNQPQHF
>TRBV9|TRBJ2-3|.|TRBD2|16
TGTGCCAGCAGCGTAGTCGGTAGCGGGGCATCAGATACGCAGTATTTT
CASSVVGSGASDTQYF
>TRBV7-2|TRBJ1-1|few|.|15
TGTGCCAGCAGCTTAACCACTATCGTTCTTACTGAAGCTTTCTTT
CASSLTTIVLTEAFF
>TRBV29-1|TRBJ2-5|.|.|12
TGCAGCGTTGGGGGCAGTAGGACAGCCCAGTACTTC
CSVGGSRTAQYF
>TRBV29-1|TRBJ2-7|.|TRBD1|13
TGCAGCGTTGTGGGCCAGGGGGTAAGCGAGCAGTACTTC
CSVVGQGVSEQYF
>TRBV19|TRBJ2-3|.|.|15
TGTGCCAGTAGTCGCGAGGGAGCTCTCACAGATACGCAGTATTTT
CASSREGALTDTQYF
>TRBV10-2|TRBJ2-1|.|TRBD1|16
TGCGCCAGCAGTGACCACCGACAGGGGATCCACAATGAGCAGTTCTTC
CASSDHRQGIHNEQFF
>TRBV5-1|TRBJ1-1|.|.|13
TGCGCCAGCAGCTTAGGGGTGAACACTGAAGCTTTCTTT
CASSLGVNTEAFF
>TRBV28|TRBJ2-1|.|TRBD2|15
TGTGCCAGCAGGTTGGCCGGGACTATGGGGAATGAGCAGTTCTTC
CASRLAGTMGNEQFF
>TRBV5-4|TRBJ2-3|.|TRBD1|16
TGTGCCAGCAGCTTCGCAACAGGGGAGCGCACAGATACGCAGTATTTT
CASSFATGERTDTQYF
>TRBV4-3|TRBJ2-3|few|.|13
TGCGCCAGCAGCCAAGATCTGATAGATACGCAGTATTTT
CASSQDLIDTQYF
>TRBV5-1|TRBJ2-3|.|TRBD2|15
TGCGCCAGCAGCTCGGGACTAGCGGGAGGAGATACGCAGTATTTT
CASSSGLAGGDTQYF
>TRBV7-2|TRBJ1-2|.|.|18
TGTGCCAGCAGCCACTACAGGCCCTCGGCCCCCCAATTCTATGGCTACACCTTC
CASSHYRPSAPQFYGYTF
>TRBV7-2|TRBJ2-1|once|.|15
TGTGCCAGCAGCTTTGGAGGGGCGGCCTACAATGAGCAGTTCTTC
CASSFGGAAYNEQFF
>TRBV20-1|TRBJ1-2|.|.|10
TGCAGTGCTAGAGATCTCCGCGACACCTTC
CSARDLRDTF
>TRBV15|TRBJ2-3|few|TRBD2|14
TGTGCCACCAGCCCCCCAGCGGGAGAGGATACGCAGTATTTT
CATSPPAGEDTQYF
>TRBV25-1|TRBJ2-2|.|.|15
TGTGCCAGCAGTGCGGACAGAGGAAGGGCCGGGGAGCTGTTTTTT
CASSADRGRAGELFF
>TRBV6-5|TRBJ2-3|.|.|13
TGTGCCAGCCATCCATTCGCCACAGATACGCAGTATTTT
CASHPFATDTQYF
>TRBV7-7|TRBJ2-5|.|.|13
TGTGCCAGCAGCTTACACGAGCGGGAGACCCAGTACTTC
CASSLHERETQYF
>TRBV11-1|TRBJ2-3|.|TRBD2|16
TGTGCCAGCAGCTTGAAACGCGGGACTAGCGGTGATACGCAGTATTTT
CASSLKRGTSGDTQYF